This T cell receptor beta chain was identified during a study of T-cell memory formation after mild COVID-19. A single record per CDR3 protein comes from TCRdb applying MiXCR to the 5' RACE reads. The sample has roughly 310,000 distinct CDR3 sequences, around 15% seen once. This clonotype came up a few times. What it binds is not known. Study outcomes and limitations: Clones which contracted sat mainly in CM and EM if CD4+, and in EMRA if CD8+.

Trimming took 6 bases from V and 1 from J; bases not matched to a gene: 7. Germline CDR1 LNHNV, CDR2 YYDKDF (reference sequence). The CDR3 covers 15 residues. Sequenced: PBMCs or a T cell subset sorted from them (not recorded which). This chain uses TRBV15 with TRBJ1-1; 8 bases are a match to TRBD1. The clonotype was recovered from a man between 18 and 35 years old who had mild COVID-19 (a few samples of this study predate the infection). Cell type and time point are not known. CDR3 coding DNA: TGTGCCACCAGTCGGGGGGGGACAGGGAACACTGAAGCTTTCTTT. Protein sequence: CATSRGGTGNTEAFF.